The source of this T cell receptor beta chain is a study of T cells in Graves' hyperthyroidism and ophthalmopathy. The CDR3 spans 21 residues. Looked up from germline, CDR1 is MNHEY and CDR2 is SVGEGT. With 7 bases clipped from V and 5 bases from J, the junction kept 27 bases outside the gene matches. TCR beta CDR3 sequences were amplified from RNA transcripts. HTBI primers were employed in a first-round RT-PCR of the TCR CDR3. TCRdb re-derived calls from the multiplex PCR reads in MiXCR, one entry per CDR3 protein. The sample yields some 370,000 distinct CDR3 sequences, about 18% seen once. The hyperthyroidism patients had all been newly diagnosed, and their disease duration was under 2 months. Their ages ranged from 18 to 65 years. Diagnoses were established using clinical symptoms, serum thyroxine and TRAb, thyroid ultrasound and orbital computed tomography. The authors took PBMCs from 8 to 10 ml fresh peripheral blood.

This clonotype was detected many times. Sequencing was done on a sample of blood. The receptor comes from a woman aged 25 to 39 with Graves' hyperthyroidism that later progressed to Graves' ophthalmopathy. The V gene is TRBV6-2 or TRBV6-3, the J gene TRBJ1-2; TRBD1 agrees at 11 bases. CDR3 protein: CASTSRTGGLVGPPAIYGYTF. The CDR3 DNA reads TGTGCCAGCACCTCTAGGACAGGGGGCTTGGTCGGCCCGCCCGCGATTTATGGCTACACCTTC.